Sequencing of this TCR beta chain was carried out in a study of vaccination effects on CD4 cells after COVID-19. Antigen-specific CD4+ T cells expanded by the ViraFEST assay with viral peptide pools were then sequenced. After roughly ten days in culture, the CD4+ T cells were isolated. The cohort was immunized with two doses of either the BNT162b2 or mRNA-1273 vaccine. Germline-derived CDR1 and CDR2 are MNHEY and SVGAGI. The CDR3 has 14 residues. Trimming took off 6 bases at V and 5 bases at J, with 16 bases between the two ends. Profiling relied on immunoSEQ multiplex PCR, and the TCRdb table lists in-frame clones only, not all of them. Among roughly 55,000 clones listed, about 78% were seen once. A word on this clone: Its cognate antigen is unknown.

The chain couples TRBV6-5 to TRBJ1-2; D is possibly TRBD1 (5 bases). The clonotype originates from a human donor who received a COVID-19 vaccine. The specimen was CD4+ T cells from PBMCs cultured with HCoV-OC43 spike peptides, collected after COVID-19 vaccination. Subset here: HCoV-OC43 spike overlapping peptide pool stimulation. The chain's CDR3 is CASRRRGEGYGYTF. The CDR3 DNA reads TGTGCCAGCAGGAGGAGAGGGGAGGGGTATGGCTACACCTTC.